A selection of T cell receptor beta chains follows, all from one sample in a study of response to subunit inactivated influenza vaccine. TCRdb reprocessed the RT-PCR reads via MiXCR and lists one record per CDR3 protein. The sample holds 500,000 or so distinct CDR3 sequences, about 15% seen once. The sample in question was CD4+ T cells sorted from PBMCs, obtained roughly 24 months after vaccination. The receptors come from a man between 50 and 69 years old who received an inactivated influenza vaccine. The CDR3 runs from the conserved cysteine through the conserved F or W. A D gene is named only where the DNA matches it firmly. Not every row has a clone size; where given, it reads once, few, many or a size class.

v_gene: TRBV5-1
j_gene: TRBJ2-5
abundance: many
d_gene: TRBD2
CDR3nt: TGCGCCAGCAGAGTCACGGGGGGCCAAGAGACCCAGTACTTC
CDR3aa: CASRVTGGQETQYF

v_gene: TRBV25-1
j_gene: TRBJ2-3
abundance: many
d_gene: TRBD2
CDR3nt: TGTGCCAGCAGTGAAGGTAGCGGGATCGGGAGCACAGATACGCAGTATTTT
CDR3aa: CASSEGSGIGSTDTQYF

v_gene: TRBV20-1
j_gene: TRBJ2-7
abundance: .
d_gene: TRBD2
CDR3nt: TGCAGTGCTAGAGACCCCGGTAGCGGGGGGTACGAGCAGTACTTC
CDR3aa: CSARDPGSGGYEQYF

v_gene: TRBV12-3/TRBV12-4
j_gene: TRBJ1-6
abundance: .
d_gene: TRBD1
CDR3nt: TGTGCCAGCAGTTCGACAGGGGGCGTATCACCCCTCCACTTT
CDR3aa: CASSSTGGVSPLHF

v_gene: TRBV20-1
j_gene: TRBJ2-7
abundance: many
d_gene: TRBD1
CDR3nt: TGCAGTGCAGATACAGGGGCCGCCTACGAGCAGTACTTC
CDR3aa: CSADTGAAYEQYF

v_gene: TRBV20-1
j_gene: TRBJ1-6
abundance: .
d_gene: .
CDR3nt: TGCAGTGCCGAGGGCGGGGAAAATAATTCACCCCTCCACTTT
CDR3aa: CSAEGGENNSPLHF

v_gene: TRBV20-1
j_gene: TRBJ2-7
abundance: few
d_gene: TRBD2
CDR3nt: TGCAGTGCCATATTGCCGGGGGGAGGCTCCTACGAGCAGTACTTC
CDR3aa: CSAILPGGGSYEQYF

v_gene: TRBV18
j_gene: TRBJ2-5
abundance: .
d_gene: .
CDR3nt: TGTGCCAGCTCACCACCGGGGAAAGAAGAGACCCAGTACTTC
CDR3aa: CASSPPGKEETQYF

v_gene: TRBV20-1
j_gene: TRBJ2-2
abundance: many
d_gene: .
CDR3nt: TGCAGTGGATATGTGGGCACCGGGGAGCTGTTTTTT
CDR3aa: CSGYVGTGELFF

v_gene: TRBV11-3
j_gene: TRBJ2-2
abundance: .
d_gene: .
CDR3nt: TGTGCCAGCAGCTTAGTCGGGCTAGCTGGCCCCGGGGGGCTGTTTTTT
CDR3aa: CASSLVGLAGPGGLFF

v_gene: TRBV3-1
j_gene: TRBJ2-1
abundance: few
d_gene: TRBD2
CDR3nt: TGTGCCAGCAGCCAGTTAGCGGGAGGTCTGAATGAGCAGTTCTTC
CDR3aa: CASSQLAGGLNEQFF

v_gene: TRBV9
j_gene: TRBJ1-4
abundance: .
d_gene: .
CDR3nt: TGTGCCAGCCGCGTAGGGGGAGCAGCTAATGAAAAACTGTTTTTT
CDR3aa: CASRVGGAANEKLFF

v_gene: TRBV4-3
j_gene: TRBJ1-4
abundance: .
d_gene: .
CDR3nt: TGCGCCAGCAGCTCCGGGGGGGGTCGGGGTAATGAAAAACTGTTTTTT
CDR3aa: CASSSGGGRGNEKLFF

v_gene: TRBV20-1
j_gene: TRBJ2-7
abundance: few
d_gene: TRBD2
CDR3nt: TGCAGTGCTTACCGGACTAGCGGACTCTCCTACGAGCAGTACTTC
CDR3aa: CSAYRTSGLSYEQYF

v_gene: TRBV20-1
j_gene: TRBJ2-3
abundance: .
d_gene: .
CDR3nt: TGCAGTGATAGAAGCAAGCAAGATACGCAGTATTTT
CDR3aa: CSDRSKQDTQYF

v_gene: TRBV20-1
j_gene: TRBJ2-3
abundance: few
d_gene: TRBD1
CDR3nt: TGCAGTGCCCAGAGAGGGTGGGCAGGGGGCGCAGATACGCAGTATTTT
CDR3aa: CSAQRGWAGGADTQYF

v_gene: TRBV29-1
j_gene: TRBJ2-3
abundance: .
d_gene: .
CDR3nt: TGCAGCGCAGTAAACGGAGATACGCAGTATTTT
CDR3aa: CSAVNGDTQYF

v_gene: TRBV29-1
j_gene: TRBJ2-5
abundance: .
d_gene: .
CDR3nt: TGCAGCGTCACTCGGACAGCGCTGGGGGAGACCCAGTACTTC
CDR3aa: CSVTRTALGETQYF

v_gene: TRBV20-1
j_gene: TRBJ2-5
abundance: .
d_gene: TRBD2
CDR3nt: TGCAGTGCTAGAGGTCTAGCGGGAGACCGACAAGAGACCCAGTACTTC
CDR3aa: CSARGLAGDRQETQYF

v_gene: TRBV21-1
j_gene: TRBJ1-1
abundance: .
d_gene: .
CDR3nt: TGTGCCAGCAGCAAAGGGACAGGGGGCAGGATCAACACTGAAGCTTTCTTT
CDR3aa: CASSKGTGGRINTEAFF

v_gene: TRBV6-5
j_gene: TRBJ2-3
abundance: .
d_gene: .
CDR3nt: TGTGCCAGCAGTTACGTCGCGGAGGATACGCAGTATTTT
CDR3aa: CASSYVAEDTQYF

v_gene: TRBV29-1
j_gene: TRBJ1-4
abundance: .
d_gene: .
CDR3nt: TGCAGCGTTGAAATTACTCAGGGAGGTGAAAAACTGTTTTTT
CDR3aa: CSVEITQGGEKLFF

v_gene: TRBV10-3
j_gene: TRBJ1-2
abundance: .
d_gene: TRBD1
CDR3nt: TGTGCCATCAGGGCCGGGACAGGAGATTATGGCTACACCTTC
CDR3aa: CAIRAGTGDYGYTF

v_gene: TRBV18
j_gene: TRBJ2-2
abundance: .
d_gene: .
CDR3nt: TGTGCCAGCTCACTGAGGACAGCGAACACCGGGGAGCTGTTTTTT
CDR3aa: CASSLRTANTGELFF

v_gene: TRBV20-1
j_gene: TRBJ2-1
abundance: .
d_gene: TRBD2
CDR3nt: TGCAGTGCTTGGGGACTAGCGAAAATGGGGGCCTACAATGAGCAGTTCTTC
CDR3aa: CSAWGLAKMGAYNEQFF

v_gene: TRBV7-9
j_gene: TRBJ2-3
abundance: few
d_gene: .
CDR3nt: TGTGCCAGCAGCCAGACACTTAACACAGATACGCAGTATTTT
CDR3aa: CASSQTLNTDTQYF

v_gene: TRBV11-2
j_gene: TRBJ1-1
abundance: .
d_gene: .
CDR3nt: TGTGCCAGCAGCTTAGGACAGACAGTTTTGAACACTGAAGCTTTCTTT
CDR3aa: CASSLGQTVLNTEAFF

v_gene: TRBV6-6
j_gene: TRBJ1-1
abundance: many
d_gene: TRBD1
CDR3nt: TGTGCCAGCAGTTACGAGGACAGGGAAGCTTTCTTT
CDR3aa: CASSYEDREAFF

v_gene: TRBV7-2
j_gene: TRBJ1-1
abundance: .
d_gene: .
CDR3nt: TGTGCCAGCAGCTTCGCCGGGACACTGAACACTGAAGCTTTCTTT
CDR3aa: CASSFAGTLNTEAFF

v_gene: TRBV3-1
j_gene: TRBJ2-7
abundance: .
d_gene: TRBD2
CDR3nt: TGTGCCAGCAGCCCGACCGGGACTACTTCCTACGAGCAGTACTTC
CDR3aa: CASSPTGTTSYEQYF

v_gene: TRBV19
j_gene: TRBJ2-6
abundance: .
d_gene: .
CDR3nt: TGTGCCAGTAGTACGGAAAGAACCTCTGGGGCCAACGTCCTGACTTTC
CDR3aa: CASSTERTSGANVLTF

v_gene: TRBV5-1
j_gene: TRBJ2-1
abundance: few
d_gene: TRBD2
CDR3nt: TGCGCCAGCAGCTCGGGACTAGCGGACCCCAATGAGCAGTTCTTC
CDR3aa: CASSSGLADPNEQFF

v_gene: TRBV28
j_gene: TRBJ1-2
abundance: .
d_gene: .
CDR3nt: TGTGCCAGCAGCCAGCCGGAGCAGAAATATGGCTACACCTTC
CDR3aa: CASSQPEQKYGYTF

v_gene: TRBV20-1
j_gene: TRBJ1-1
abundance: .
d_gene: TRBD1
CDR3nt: TGCAGTGCTAGTAACAGGGGGCTAACTGAAGCTTTCTTT
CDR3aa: CSASNRGLTEAFF

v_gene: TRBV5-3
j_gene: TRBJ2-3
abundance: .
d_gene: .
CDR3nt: TGTGCCAGATTCCCCCCGGCGGAGATCACAGATACGCAGTATTTT
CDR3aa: CARFPPAEITDTQYF

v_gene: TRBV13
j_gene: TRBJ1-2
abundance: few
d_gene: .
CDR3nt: TGTGCCAGCAGCTTAGGACAGGACTATGGCTACACCTTC
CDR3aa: CASSLGQDYGYTF

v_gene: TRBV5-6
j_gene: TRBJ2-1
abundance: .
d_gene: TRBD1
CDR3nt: TGTGCCAGCAGCTTGGGGCCGGGACAGTACAATGAGCAGTTCTTC
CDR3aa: CASSLGPGQYNEQFF

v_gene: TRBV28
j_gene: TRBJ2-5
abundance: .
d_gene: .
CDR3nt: TGTGCCAGCAGTCCACTGCGGACCTTGAGAGAGACCCAGTACTTC
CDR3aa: CASSPLRTLRETQYF

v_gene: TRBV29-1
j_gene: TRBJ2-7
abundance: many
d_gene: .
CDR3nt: TGCAGCGTTGTTCAATTTCCACCCTACGAGCAGTACTTC
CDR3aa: CSVVQFPPYEQYF

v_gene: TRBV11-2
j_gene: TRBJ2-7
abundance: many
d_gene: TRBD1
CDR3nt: TGTGCCAGCAGCTCTGCCGGGACAGGGGCCTACGAGCAGTACTTC
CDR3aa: CASSSAGTGAYEQYF

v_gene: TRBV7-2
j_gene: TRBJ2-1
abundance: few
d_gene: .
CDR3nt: TGTGCCAGCACGGCGGGATCCTACAATGAGCAGTTCTTC
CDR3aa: CASTAGSYNEQFF

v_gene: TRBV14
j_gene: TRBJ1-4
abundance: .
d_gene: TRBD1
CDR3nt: TGTGCCAGCAGCGGACGGGGGACAGCCCCTGAAAAACTGTTTTTT
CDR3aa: CASSGRGTAPEKLFF

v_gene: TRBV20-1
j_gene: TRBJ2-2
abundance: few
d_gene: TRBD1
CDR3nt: TGCAGTGCTAGCAGGGACAGAAAAAACACCGGGGAGCTGTTTTTT
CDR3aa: CSASRDRKNTGELFF

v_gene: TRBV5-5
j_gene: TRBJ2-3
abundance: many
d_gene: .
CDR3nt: TGTGCCAGCAGCCTTTACAACACAGATACGCAGTATTTT
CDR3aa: CASSLYNTDTQYF

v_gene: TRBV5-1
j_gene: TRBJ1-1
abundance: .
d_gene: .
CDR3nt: TGCGCCAGCAGCTTGGAAAGACAGGTGAACACTGAAGCTTTCTTT
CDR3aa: CASSLERQVNTEAFF

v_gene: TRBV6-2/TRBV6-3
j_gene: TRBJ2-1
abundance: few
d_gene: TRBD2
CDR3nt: TGTGCCAGCAGTTACGTGAGCGGGAGGAGTCATCCGCAGTTCTTC
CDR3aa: CASSYVSGRSHPQFF